These 18 T cell receptor beta chains were sequenced from one sample in a study of beta chain features in type 1 diabetes. Reverse transcribing all isolated RNA meant expressed TCRB transcripts were sequenced. Data came from immunoSEQ multiplex PCR; TCRdb stores just in-frame clones and leaves some out. The table includes 120,000 to 150,000 clones, more than 10% detected once. The antigens of these receptors remain unknown. The study's findings and limits: TCRB CDR3 length was moderately but significantly reduced in all four CD4+ subsets of Type 1 diabetes patients.

The sample comprised central memory CD4+ T cells from blood. The receptors were sampled from a man younger than 30 with type 1 diabetes.

The chain employs TRBV11-2 and TRBJ2-1; possibly TRBD2 for D (6 bases). Germline V gene sequence: CDR1 SGHAT, CDR2 FQNNGV. The V gene lost 5 bases and the J gene lost 5 bases, with 16 bases spanning the gap. This CDR3 is built from 15 residues. The DNA of the CDR3 is TGTGCCAGCAGCATCGGACATGGAGGGGACAATGAGCAGTTCTTC. Amino acids: CASSIGHGGDNEQFF.

The sample holds a few counts of this clone. This chain joins TRBV30 and TRBJ1-6; D gene uncertain. This CDR3 spans 13 amino acids. Germline-derived CDR1 and CDR2 are GTSNPN and SVGIG (reference sequence). The V gene lost 5 bases and the J gene lost 8 bases, with 13 bases spanning the gap. CDR3 DNA: TGTGCCTGGGCCGGATCCCTTTATTCACCCCTCCACTTT. This translates into CAWAGSLYSPLHF.

CDR3 nucleotides: TGTGCCAGCAGTGTGCCGGGAACTAATGAAAAACTGTTTTTT. This translates into CASSVPGTNEKLFF. The chain employs TRBV6-1 and TRBJ1-4; D ambiguous. This CDR3 comprises 14 residues. From germline, CDR1 is MNHNS and CDR2 SASEGT. V lost 4 bases, J lost 1 base, and 7 bases lay in between.

This clone was observed at least ten times. The V call is TRBV27, the J call TRBJ2-1; 7 bases match TRBD1. The CDR3 has 14 residues. Germline CDR1 reads MNHEY; CDR2 reads SMNVEV (reference sequence). With V trimmed by 4 bases and J by 7 bases, 7 bases remained unmatched. CDR3 DNA sequence: TGTGCCAGCAGTTCACTACAGGGGTGGAATGAGCAGTTCTTC. Translating gives CASSSLQGWNEQFF.

The chain uses TRBV13 and TRBJ2-7; D unresolved. V was trimmed by 5 bases and J by 1 base, leaving 9 bases between them. The germline V gene has CDR1 PRHDT and CDR2 FYEKMQ (reference sequence). The CDR3 totals 13 residues. The DNA of the CDR3 is TGTGCCAGCAGCGCCGACATGTCCTACGAGCAGTACTTC. Amino acid sequence: CASSADMSYEQYF.

This chain connects TRBV5-1 to TRBJ1-2; 7 positions match TRBD1. Germline V lookup: CDR1 SGHRS, CDR2 YFSETQ. This CDR3 contains 13 residues. The ends lost 0 bases at V and 8 bases at J; junction bases unmatched: 4. CDR3 DNA: TGCGCCAGCAGCTTGGAGGGGGCGCAGGGCTACACCTTC. Translation gives CASSLEGAQGYTF.

This clone has more than one count but fewer than ten. The CDR3 nucleotides read TGTGCCAGCAGCACGACCGGGACAGGGAGCTCACCCCTCCACTTT. This codes for CASSTTGTGSSPLHF. The chain recombines TRBV10-3 with TRBJ1-6, with TRBD1 matching 9 bases. Germline-derived CDR1 and CDR2 are ENHRY and SYGVKD. This CDR3 has 15 residues. J was trimmed by 10 bases and V by 10 bases; bases with no gene match: 14.

This clone has only a few counts. CDR3 loop: CASSSPSVGDLGTQYF. CDR3 coding DNA: TGTGCCAGCAGCTCGCCCTCGGTTGGGGACCTCGGGACCCAGTACTTC. J is TRBJ2-5 and V is TRBV5-6; D may be TRBD1 or TRBD2 (5 bases each). V was trimmed by 3 bases and J by 7 bases, leaving 22 bases between them. The CDR3 runs 16 residues. The germline CDR1 and CDR2 sequences are SGHDT and YYEEEE.

In its sample, this clone was seen a few times. The rearrangement joins TRBV19 to TRBJ2-7; D perhaps matches TRBD1 (6 bases). This CDR3 is built from 15 residues. CDR1 and CDR2 (germline): LNHDA, SQIVND (reference sequence). Trimming removed 6 bases from V and 3 bases from J, with 18 bases in between. CDR3 DNA: TGTGCCAGTAGGAAAACTCCAGGGGTCGACTACGAGCAGTACTTC. It is translated as CASRKTPGVDYEQYF. The whole variable domain, filled in from reference TRBV19 and TRBJ2-7, reads DGGITQSPKYLFRKEGQNVTLSCEQNLNHDAMYWYRQDPGQGLRLIYYSQIVNDFQKGDIAEGYSVSREKKESFPLTVTSAQKNPTAFYLCASRKTPGVDYEQYFGPGTRLTVT.

This clone has only a few counts. The chain has TRBV30 and TRBJ1-1; 7 nucleotides align to TRBD1. J was trimmed by 0 bases and V by 3 bases; bases with no gene match: 4. The CDR3 is 14 residues long. CDR1 is GTSNPN, CDR2 SVGIG, per germline (reference sequence). CDR3 sequence (DNA): TGTGCCTGGAGGCAGAGGGGGCTGAACACTGAAGCTTTCTTT. This codes for CAWRQRGLNTEAFF.

This clone was recorded a few times. This chain uses TRBV30 with TRBJ1-1, with D uncertain. The CDR3 sequence is 14 residues long. The V end lost 2 bases, the J end lost 5 bases, and 15 bases lay between the germline ends. Per the germline V gene, CDR1 is GTSNPN and CDR2 is SVGIG (reference sequence). CDR3 in DNA: TGTGCCTGGAGTCGAATTCCCGATAGGACTGAAGCTTTCTTT. Translating it yields CAWSRIPDRTEAFF.

This clone showed up just a few times. The chain uses TRBV29-1 and TRBJ2-2; D possibly matches TRBD1 or TRBD2 (5 bases each). This CDR3 contains 14 residues. CDR1 SQVTM and CDR2 ANQGSEA come from the germline V gene. For the CDR3, the DNA is TGCAGTGTACATGGGACGGAGAACACCGGGGAGCTGTTTTTT. Translating it yields CSVHGTENTGELFF.

V is TRBV5-1 and J is TRBJ2-5, with D perhaps matching TRBD1 (6 bases). V was pared by 4 bases and J by 5 bases, with 15 bases between. The CDR3 is 14 residues long. Germline assignment: CDR1 SGHRS and CDR2 YFSETQ. Here the CDR3 reads CASSPRTAQETQYF. CDR3 sequence (DNA): TGCGCCAGCAGCCCCAGGACAGCACAGGAGACCCAGTACTTC.

The chain links TRBV5-1 to TRBJ2-5, with D maybe TRBD2 (5 bases). The V gene's germline CDR1 is SGHRS and CDR2 YFSETQ. The CDR3 runs 15 residues. V lost 3 bases, J lost 5 bases, and 17 bases lay in between. CDR3 DNA: TGCGCCAGCAGCTCTGGTGGGGATGCGGGTGAGACCCAGTACTTC. As protein: CASSSGGDAGETQYF.

In this sample, this clone turned up a few times. The genes are TRBV30 and TRBJ1-1; D call uncertain. V was pared by 1 base and J by 3 bases, with 9 bases between. The CDR3 contains 13 residues. Germline CDR1 is GTSNPN and CDR2 is SVGIG (reference sequence). CDR3 protein: CAWSAQRDTEAFF. DNA of the CDR3: TGTGCCTGGAGTGCCCAGCGAGACACTGAAGCTTTCTTT.

The chain recombines TRBV19 with TRBJ1-4; D unresolved. V lost 9 bases to trimming and J lost 0 bases, with 11 bases between them. Per the germline V gene, CDR1 is LNHDA and CDR2 is SQIVND (reference sequence). The CDR3 is made up of 14 amino acids. This chain's CDR3 is CASSLGSTNEKLFF. The CDR3 DNA is TGTGCCAGCAGCCTAGGGTCAACTAATGAAAAACTGTTTTTT.

This clone was picked up many times. The chain uses TRBV7-9 and TRBJ2-5; TRBD2 matches at 7 bases. The CDR3 is 13 residues long. V dropped 6 bases and J dropped 5; count of bases not matched to a gene: 6. Germline CDR1 SEHNR, CDR2 FQNEAQ (reference sequence). The CDR3 nucleotides are TGTGCCAGCAGGAATAAGCGGGACGAGACCCAGTACTTC. It codes for CASRNKRDETQYF.

This clone occurred a few times. CDR3 sequence: CASSLYGNDQPQHF. DNA of the CDR3: TGCGCCAGCAGCTTGTACGGTAACGATCAGCCCCAGCATTTT. The chain is built from TRBV5-1 and TRBJ1-5; no clear D. Per the germline V gene, CDR1 is SGHRS and CDR2 is YFSETQ. The V and J ends lost 1 base and 5 bases respectively, with 10 bases between them. The CDR3 extends over 14 amino acids.